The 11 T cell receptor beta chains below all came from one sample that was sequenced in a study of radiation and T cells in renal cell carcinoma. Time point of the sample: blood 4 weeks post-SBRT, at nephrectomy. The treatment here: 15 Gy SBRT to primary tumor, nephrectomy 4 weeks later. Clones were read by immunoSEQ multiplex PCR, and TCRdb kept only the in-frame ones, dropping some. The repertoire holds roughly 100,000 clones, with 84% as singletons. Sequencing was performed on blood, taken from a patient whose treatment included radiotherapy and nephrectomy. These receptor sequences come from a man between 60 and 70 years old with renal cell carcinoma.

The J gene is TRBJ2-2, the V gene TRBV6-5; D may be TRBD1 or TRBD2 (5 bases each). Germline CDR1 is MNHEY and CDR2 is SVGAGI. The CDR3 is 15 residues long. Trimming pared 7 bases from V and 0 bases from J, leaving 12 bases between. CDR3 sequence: CASTPGTPNTGELFF. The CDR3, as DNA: TGTGCCAGCACGCCAGGGACCCCGAACACCGGGGAGCTGTTTTTT.

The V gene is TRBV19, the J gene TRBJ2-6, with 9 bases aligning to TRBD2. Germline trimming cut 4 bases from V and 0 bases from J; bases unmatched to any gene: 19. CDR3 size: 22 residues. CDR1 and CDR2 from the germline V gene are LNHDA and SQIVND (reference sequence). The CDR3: CASSTKFGGASGIPSGANVLTF. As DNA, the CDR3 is TGTGCCAGTAGTACGAAATTTGGTGGGGCTAGCGGGATCCCCTCTGGGGCCAACGTCCTGACTTTC.

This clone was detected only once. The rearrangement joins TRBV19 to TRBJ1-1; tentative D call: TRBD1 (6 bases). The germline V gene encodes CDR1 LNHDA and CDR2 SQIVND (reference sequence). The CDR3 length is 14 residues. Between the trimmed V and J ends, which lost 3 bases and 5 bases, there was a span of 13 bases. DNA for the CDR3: TGTGCCAGTAGTATCACAGGGTCGCTTACTGAAGCTTTCTTT. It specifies CASSITGSLTEAFF.

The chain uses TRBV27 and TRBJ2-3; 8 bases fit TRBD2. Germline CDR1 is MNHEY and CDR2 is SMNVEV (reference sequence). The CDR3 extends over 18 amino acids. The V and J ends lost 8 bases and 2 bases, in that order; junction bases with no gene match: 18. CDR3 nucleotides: TGTGCCAGCGCTAGTAGGTGGTTGGGACTAGAGTTCACAGATACGCAGTATTTT. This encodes CASASRWLGLEFTDTQYF.

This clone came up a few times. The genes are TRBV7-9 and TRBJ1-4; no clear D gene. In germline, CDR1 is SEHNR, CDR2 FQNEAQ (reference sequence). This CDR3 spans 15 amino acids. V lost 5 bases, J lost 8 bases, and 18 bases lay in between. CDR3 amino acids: CASSGDQNLREKLFF. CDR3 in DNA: TGTGCCAGCAGCGGAGACCAAAACCTTAGGGAAAAACTGTTTTTT.

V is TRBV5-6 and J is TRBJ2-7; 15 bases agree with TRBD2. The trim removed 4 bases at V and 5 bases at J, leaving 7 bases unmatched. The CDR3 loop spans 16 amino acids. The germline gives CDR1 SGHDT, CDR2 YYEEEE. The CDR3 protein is CASSTGLAGGLNEQYF. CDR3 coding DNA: TGTGCCAGCAGCACGGGACTAGCGGGAGGCTTAAACGAGCAGTACTTC.

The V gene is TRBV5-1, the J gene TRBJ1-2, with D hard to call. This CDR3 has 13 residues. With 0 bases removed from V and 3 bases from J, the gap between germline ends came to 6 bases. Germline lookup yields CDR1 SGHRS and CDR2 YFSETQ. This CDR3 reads CASSLVQHYGYTF. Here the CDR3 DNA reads TGCGCCAGCAGCTTGGTACAGCACTATGGCTACACCTTC.

As DNA, the CDR3 is TGTGCCAGCAGCGCGGTGGGCACAGATACGCAGTATTTT. Amino acid sequence: CASSAVGTDTQYF. The rearrangement joins TRBV9 to TRBJ2-3; unclear D gene. The CDR3 runs to 13 residues. Deletions cut 3 bases from V and 1 base from J, with 6 bases between. Germline CDR1 reads SGDLS; CDR2 reads YYNGEE. Variable domain in full (rest from reference TRBV9 and TRBJ2-3): DSGVTQTPKHLITATGQRVTLRCSPRSGDLSVYWYQQSLDQGLQFLIQYYNGEERAKGNILERFSAQQFPDLHSELNLSSLELGDSALYFCASSAVGTDTQYFGPGTRLTVL.

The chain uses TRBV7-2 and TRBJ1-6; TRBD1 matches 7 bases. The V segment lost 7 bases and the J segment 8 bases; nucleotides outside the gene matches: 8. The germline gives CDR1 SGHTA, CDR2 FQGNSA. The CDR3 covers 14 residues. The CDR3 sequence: CASTHSGQYSPLHF. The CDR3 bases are TGTGCCAGCACCCATTCGGGACAGTATTCACCCCTCCACTTT.

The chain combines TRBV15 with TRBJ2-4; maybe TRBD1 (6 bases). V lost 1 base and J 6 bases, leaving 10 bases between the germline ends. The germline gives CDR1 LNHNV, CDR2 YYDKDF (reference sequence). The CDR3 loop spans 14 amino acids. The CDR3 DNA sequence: TGTGCCACCAGCAGAGGTGGACAGCCAAACATTCAGTACTTC. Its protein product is CATSRGGQPNIQYF.

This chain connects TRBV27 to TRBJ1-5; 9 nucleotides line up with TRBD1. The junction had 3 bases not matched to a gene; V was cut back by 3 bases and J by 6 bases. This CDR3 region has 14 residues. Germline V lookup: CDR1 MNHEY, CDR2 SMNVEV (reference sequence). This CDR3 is CASSFTGGVQPQHF. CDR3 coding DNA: TGTGCCAGCAGTTTTACAGGGGGCGTTCAGCCCCAGCATTTT.